These T cell receptor beta chains were read from a single sample in a study of T cell repertoires in cytomegalovirus infection. TCRdb independently ran MiXCR on the reads; one entry per CDR3 protein. Here the sample spans about 830,000 distinct CDR3 sequences, roughly 33% being singletons. Antigens of these TCRs are unknown. The sample in question was cultured CD8+ T cells from PBMCs, obtained from culture after CMV antigen stimulation. The source of these receptors is a human donor in good health (CMV status not recorded). Some clones in this sample may be carry-over from other donors' samples. CDR3s include the opening cysteine and the closing phenylalanine or tryptophan. Fields, in order: J gene, CDR3 length, D gene, clone size, V gene, CDR3 protein. The D gene is left open where the match is weak. Clone size is given for some rows only: seen once, a few or many times, or a class if the clone is expanded.

TRBJ1-3 | 15 | . | few | TRBV7-9 | CASRRLLGPGNTIYF
TRBJ2-3 | 18 | TRBD1 | few | TRBV18 | CASSLNLPGQGSTDTQYF
TRBJ1-2 | 15 | . | few | TRBV7-9 | CASSPPRGPVGGYTF
TRBJ2-1 | 16 | TRBD2 | . | TRBV11-2 | CASSLDPALAGNEQFF
TRBJ2-1 | 15 | . | . | TRBV7-6 | CASSSGPGGVNEQFF
TRBJ1-2 | 13 | . | few | TRBV12-3/TRBV12-4 | CASSLAPGGGYTF
TRBJ1-2 | 14 | . | many | TRBV19 | CASSPAGGDYGYTF
TRBJ2-7 | 14 | TRBD1 | . | TRBV27 | CASSPTGSPYKQYF
TRBJ2-7 | 14 | TRBD2 | . | TRBV10-3 | CAISELAGPYEQYF
TRBJ1-3 | 15 | TRBD1 | . | TRBV5-5 | CASSRDRGSGNTIYF
TRBJ1-2 | 13 | . | . | TRBV9 | CASSVRPGGGYTF
TRBJ2-1 | 17 | . | . | TRBV20-1 | CSARTLHSSSSYNEQFF
TRBJ2-5 | 14 | . | . | TRBV4-2 | CASSQEVNQETKYF
TRBJ2-1 | 12 | . | . | TRBV19 | CATGEDSVEQFF
TRBJ2-1 | 16 | TRBD2 | many | TRBV7-8 | CASSFSGGHSYNEQFF
TRBJ1-4 | 19 | . | many | TRBV7-6 | CASSLNLPRTPATNEKLFF
TRBJ2-3 | 14 | TRBD1 | few | TRBV10-3 | CAISWTGPTDTQYF
TRBJ2-3 | 15 | . | . | TRBV19 | CASSISEGGTDTQYF
TRBJ1-6 | 17 | . | few | TRBV7-8 | CASSTPGGQDYNSPLHF
TRBJ1-2 | 15 | . | . | TRBV27 | CASTLRLGQGYGYTF
TRBJ2-1 | 17 | TRBD2 | . | TRBV6-5 | CASSYSRLAGPWNEQFF
TRBJ1-2 | 14 | . | few | TRBV6-5 | CASSYSTAGYGYTF
TRBJ2-2 | 15 | . | . | TRBV28 | CASSLRHTNTGELFF
TRBJ2-7 | 16 | TRBD1 | . | TRBV9 | CASSLLGQSSLYEQYF
TRBJ2-1 | 14 | . | few | TRBV27 | CASTPASRVNEQFF
TRBJ2-3 | 16 | . | . | TRBV11-2 | CASTPGEGEGTDTQYF
TRBJ2-5 | 15 | TRBD1 | . | TRBV6-2/TRBV6-3 | CASSSSGGTLETQYF
TRBJ2-2 | 12 | . | many | TRBV7-2 | CASRSTSGELFF
TRBJ2-5 | 16 | TRBD1 | few | TRBV5-6 | CASSSFRDRTQETQYF